This T cell receptor (beta chain) was captured by sequencing in a study of T cells in Graves' hyperthyroidism and ophthalmopathy. Germline CDR1 SGHDT, CDR2 YYEEEE. J lost 9 bases, V lost 4 bases, and 7 bases had no gene match. The CDR3 runs to 14 residues. Notes on the study in general: Progression to ophthalmopathy was predicted a median of 6.5 months early.

RNA transcripts gave rise to amplified TCR beta CDR3 regions. Primed by the HTBI set, a first-round RT-PCR was run on the TCR CDR3. MiXCR, run by TCRdb on the multiplex PCR reads, gives a single entry per CDR3 protein. The data hold 300,000 to 500,000 distinct CDR3 sequences, with roughly an eighth observed a single time. In the ophthalmopathy cohort, Clinical Activity Score was at least 3, NOSPECS grade at least 4, and duration under 3 months. Orbital computed tomography and thyroid ultrasound, together with serum TRAb and thyroxine and clinical symptoms, were used for diagnoses. The authors took PBMCs from roughly 9.3 ml fresh peripheral blood. This clonotype was recorded a few times. The antigen is undetermined.

The clonotype was recovered from a man aged 45-60 years with Graves' ophthalmopathy. The chain uses TRBV5-6 and TRBJ2-4; 10 bases fit TRBD1. Source material: blood. This chain's CDR3 is CASSTGQGFGIQYF. CDR3 coding DNA: TGTGCCAGCAGCACGGGACAGGGGTTCGGCATTCAGTACTTC.